These T cell receptor beta chains were read from a single sample in a study of T cells in Graves' hyperthyroidism and ophthalmopathy. One entry per CDR3 protein results from TCRdb running MiXCR on the multiplex PCR reads. The data show hundreds of thousands of distinct CDR3 sequences, with roughly 40% seen just once and 8.9% held by the top ten. The sequenced material came from blood. The receptors here all came from a man younger than 35 with Graves' hyperthyroidism. Both conserved end residues are part of each CDR3. D genes are given only for firm matches. For some rows the clone size is stated as once, few or many, or as a class when expanded; others skip it.

j_call v_call clone_size d_call cdr3_aa cdr3_nt
TRBJ1-2 TRBV2 - - CASSPEEGYGYTF TGTGCCAGCTCACCGGAGGAAGGCTATGGCTACACCTTC
TRBJ2-5 TRBV19 many - CASSSLGGLGETQYF TGTGCCAGTAGTAGTCTCGGGGGCCTAGGAGAGACCCAGTACTTC
TRBJ1-5 TRBV10-3 many TRBD1 CAISSDRDNQPQHF TGTGCCATCAGTTCTGACAGGGATAATCAGCCCCAGCATTTT
TRBJ2-2 TRBV20-1 - - CIARVTEGPLGELFF TGCATTGCTAGAGTCACGGAGGGACCCCTCGGGGAGCTGTTTTTT
TRBJ2-5 TRBV15 many - CATSRDRGAGETQYF TGTGCCACCAGCAGAGATAGGGGGGCCGGTGAGACCCAGTACTTC
TRBJ1-1 TRBV6-5 few TRBD1 CACGQAPEAFF TGTGCCTGCGGACAGGCACCTGAAGCTTTCTTT
TRBJ1-1 TRBV9 - - CASSQGTYGTEAFF TGTGCCAGCAGCCAGGGAACCTATGGTACTGAAGCTTTCTTT
TRBJ1-2 TRBV2 few - CASSEEVDGYTF TGTGCCAGCAGTGAAGAGGTGGACGGCTACACCTTC
TRBJ2-5 TRBV5-5 - - CASRYEVGQAETQYF TGTGCCAGCAGATATGAAGTGGGGCAGGCGGAGACCCAGTACTTC
TRBJ1-6 TRBV5-4 - - CASSLAVGENSPLHF TGTGCCAGCAGCTTGGCAGTAGGGGAGAATTCACCCCTCCACTTT
TRBJ2-5 TRBV20-1 once - CSATPGLSGTQYF TGCAGTGCTACCCCAGGACTTTCAGGGACCCAGTACTTC
TRBJ2-5 TRBV29-1 - TRBD1 CSVSSSGGAQETQYF TGCAGCGTCTCTTCTTCAGGGGGCGCCCAAGAGACCCAGTACTTC
TRBJ2-2 TRBV29-1 many TRBD2 CSARLATNTGELFF TGCAGCGCACGACTAGCGACGAACACCGGGGAGCTGTTTTTT
TRBJ2-5 TRBV7-3 - - CASSQKNGRIETQYF TGTGCCAGCAGCCAAAAAAATGGGCGGATAGAGACCCAGTACTTC
TRBJ1-6 TRBV15 - - CATSRGRGSPLHF TGTGCCACCAGCAGAGGACGGGGCTCACCCCTCCACTTT
TRBJ2-5 TRBV7-9 many - CASSPPYRVETQYF TGTGCCAGCAGCCCACCCTACAGGGTCGAGACCCAGTACTTC
TRBJ2-7 TRBV25-1 - - CASSSVGATYEQYF TGTGCCAGCAGTAGCGTAGGAGCTACCTACGAGCAGTACTTC
TRBJ2-2 TRBV15 - TRBD2 CATSSVAGGDTGELFF TGTGCCACCAGCAGCGTAGCGGGAGGGGACACCGGGGAGCTGTTTTTT
TRBJ2-2 TRBV7-3 - TRBD2 CASSPTSGSWSTGELFF TGTGCCAGCAGCCCTACTAGCGGGAGCTGGAGCACCGGGGAGCTGTTTTTT
TRBJ1-5 TRBV2 few - CASSYTGPAQPQHF TGTGCCAGCAGTTACACGGGGCCGGCTCAGCCCCAGCATTTT
TRBJ1-6 TRBV4-1 - - CASSKTGSYNSPLHF TGCGCCAGCAGCAAGACAGGAAGCTATAATTCACCCCTCCACTTT
TRBJ1-1 TRBV19 - - CAGSLTENTEAFF TGTGCCGGTAGTTTGACAGAGAACACTGAAGCTTTCTTT
TRBJ2-7 TRBV29-1 many - CSVVADNLYEQYF TGCAGCGTTGTGGCGGACAACCTCTACGAGCAGTACTTC
TRBJ2-7 TRBV19 many TRBD1 CASEAGGTGAKQYF TGTGCCAGCGAGGCTGGCGGGACAGGGGCGAAGCAGTACTTC
TRBJ1-5 TRBV6-5 - TRBD1 CAISYRGQGDQPQHF TGTGCCATCAGTTATCGAGGACAGGGGGATCAGCCCCAGCATTTT
TRBJ1-2 TRBV19 many - CASSIDGTVDGYTF TGTGCCAGTAGTATAGATGGGACGGTGGATGGCTACACCTTC
TRBJ1-2 TRBV19 - - CASRAGPRGDYGYTF TGTGCCAGTAGAGCAGGTCCAAGAGGCGACTATGGCTACACCTTC
TRBJ2-7 TRBV20-1 - TRBD1 CSATFLRQGAYEQYF TGCAGTGCTACCTTCTTGAGACAGGGGGCCTACGAGCAGTACTTC
TRBJ2-7 TRBV12-3/TRBV12-4 many TRBD1 CASSFRDSPYEQYF TGTGCCAGCAGTTTCCGGGACAGTCCCTACGAGCAGTACTTC
TRBJ2-3 TRBV2 - - CASSEYRATETTQYF TGTGCCAGCAGTGAATACCGCGCGACAGAGACTACGCAGTATTTT
TRBJ1-4 TRBV14 - TRBD1 CASSQAGGTANEKLFF TGTGCCAGCAGCCAAGCGGGAGGGACAGCGAATGAAAAACTGTTTTTT
TRBJ1-2 TRBV9 many - CASSVGRESGYGYTF TGTGCCAGCAGCGTAGGCAGGGAGTCGGGTTATGGCTACACCTTC
TRBJ1-6 TRBV5-8 few - CASSFSRVSPLHF TGTGCCAGCAGCTTCTCAAGGGTTTCACCCCTCCACTTT
TRBJ2-2 TRBV27 - - CASSPDRSNTGELFF TGTGCCAGCAGCCCAGACAGGTCGAACACCGGGGAGCTGTTTTTT
TRBJ1-1 TRBV15 - - CATSRSHPGGSTEAFF TGTGCCACCAGCAGGAGCCACCCGGGAGGGAGCACTGAAGCTTTCTTT
TRBJ1-5 TRBV24-1 many - CATSPMGVHQPQHF TGTGCCACCAGTCCGATGGGGGTTCATCAGCCCCAGCATTTT
TRBJ1-1 TRBV5-6 many - CASSLLDTEAFF TGTGCCAGCAGCTTGCTAGACACTGAAGCTTTCTTT
TRBJ2-5 TRBV25-1 - TRBD1 CASSPKDREKETQYF TGTGCCAGCTCACCTAAGGACAGGGAGAAAGAGACCCAGTACTTC
TRBJ2-7 TRBV7-3 - - CASSPSTPGQGYYEQYF TGTGCCAGCAGCCCATCCACCCCGGGACAAGGGTACTACGAGCAGTACTTC
TRBJ2-5 TRBV10-3 many - CAISTVEETQYF TGTGCCATCAGCACAGTCGAAGAGACCCAGTACTTC